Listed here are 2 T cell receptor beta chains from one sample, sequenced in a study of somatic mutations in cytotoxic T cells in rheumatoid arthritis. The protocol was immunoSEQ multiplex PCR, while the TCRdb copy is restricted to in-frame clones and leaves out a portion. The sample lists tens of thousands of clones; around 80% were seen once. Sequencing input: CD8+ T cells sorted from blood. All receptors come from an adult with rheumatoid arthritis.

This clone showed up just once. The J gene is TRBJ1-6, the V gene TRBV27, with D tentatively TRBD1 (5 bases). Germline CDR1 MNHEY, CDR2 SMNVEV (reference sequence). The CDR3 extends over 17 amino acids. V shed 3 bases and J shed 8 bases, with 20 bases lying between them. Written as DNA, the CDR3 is TGTGCCAGCAGTTTGTCCGGGACCCCCAGCGCGGATTCACCCCTCCACTTT. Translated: CASSLSGTPSADSPLHF.

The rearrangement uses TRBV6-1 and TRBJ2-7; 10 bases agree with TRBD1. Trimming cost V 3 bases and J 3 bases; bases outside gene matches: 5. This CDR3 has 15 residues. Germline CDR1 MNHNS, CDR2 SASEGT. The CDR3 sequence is CASSDRTGGSYEQYF. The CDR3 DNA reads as TGTGCCAGCAGTGACCGGACAGGGGGAAGCTACGAGCAGTACTTC.